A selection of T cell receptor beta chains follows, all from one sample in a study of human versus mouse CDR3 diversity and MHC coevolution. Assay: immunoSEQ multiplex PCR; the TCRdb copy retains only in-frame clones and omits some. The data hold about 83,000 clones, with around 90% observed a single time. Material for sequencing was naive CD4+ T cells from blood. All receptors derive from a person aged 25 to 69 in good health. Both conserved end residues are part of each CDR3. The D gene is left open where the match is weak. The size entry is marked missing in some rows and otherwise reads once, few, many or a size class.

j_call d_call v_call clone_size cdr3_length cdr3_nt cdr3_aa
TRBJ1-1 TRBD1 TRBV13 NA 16 TGTGCCAGCAGCTTTTTCCCGACAGGGAAGGACACTGAAGCTTTCTTT CASSFFPTGKDTEAFF
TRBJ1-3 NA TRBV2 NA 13 TGTGCCAGCAGTGTAGTCTCTGGAAACACCATATATTTT CASSVVSGNTIYF
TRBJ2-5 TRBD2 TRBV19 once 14 TGTGCCAGTAGTACCAGCGGGAGGGCGTATGAGCAGTACTTC CASSTSGRAYEQYF
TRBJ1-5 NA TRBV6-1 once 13 TGTGCCAGCAGTGGACAAGTTGATCAGCCCCAGCATTTT CASSGQVDQPQHF
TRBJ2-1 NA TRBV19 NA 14 TGTGCCAGTAAGAGACTATACTCCTACAATGAGCAGTTCTTC CASKRLYSYNEQFF
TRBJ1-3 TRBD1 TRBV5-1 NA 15 TGCGCCAGCAGCACGGGACAGGGGGCTGGAAACACCATATATTTT CASSTGQGAGNTIYF
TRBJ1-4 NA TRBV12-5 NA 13 TGTGCTAGTGGGATCTTTAGCGGCGGAAAACTGTTTTTT CASGIFSGGKLFF
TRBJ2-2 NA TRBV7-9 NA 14 TGTGCCAGCAGCTTGGCCTTGGACACCGGGGAGCTGTTTTTT CASSLALDTGELFF
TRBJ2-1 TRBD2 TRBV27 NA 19 TGTGCCAGCGTAGACTGGACTAGCGGGGGGGCCCGGTCCTACAATGAGCAGTTCTTC CASVDWTSGGARSYNEQFF
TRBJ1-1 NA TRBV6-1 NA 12 TGTGCCAGCAGTGAAGGACAGCCAAAAGCTTTCTTT CASSEGQPKAFF
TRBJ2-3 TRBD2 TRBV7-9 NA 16 TGTGCCAGCAGCCGCGTAGGCGGGAGTTTCCCAGATACGCAGTATTTT CASSRVGGSFPDTQYF
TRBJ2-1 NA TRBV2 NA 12 TGTGCCAGCAACCGGGAAATCAATGAGCAGTTCTTC CASNREINEQFF
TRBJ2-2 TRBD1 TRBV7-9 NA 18 TGTGCCAGCAGCCAAGAGGGGAACAGGGGGTTTCTCACCGGGGAGCTGTTTTTT CASSQEGNRGFLTGELFF
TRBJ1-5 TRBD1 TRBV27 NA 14 TGTGCCAGCAGTTCGGCAGGGGGCGTTCAGCCCCAGCATTTT CASSSAGGVQPQHF
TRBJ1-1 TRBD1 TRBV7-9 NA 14 TGTGCCAGCAGCCTACAGGGGGCGGGCACTGAAGCTTTCTTT CASSLQGAGTEAFF
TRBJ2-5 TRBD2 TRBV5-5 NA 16 TGTGCCAGCAGCCAAGGACTAGCGGGGCCACAAGAGACCCAGTACTTC CASSQGLAGPQETQYF
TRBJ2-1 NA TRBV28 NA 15 TGTGCCAGCAGTTTCCCTAACAGGGAGCACAATGAGCAGTTCTTC CASSFPNREHNEQFF
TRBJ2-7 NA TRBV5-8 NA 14 TGTGCCAGCAGCTCCCGGGGGTTCTCCTACGAGCAGTACTTC CASSSRGFSYEQYF
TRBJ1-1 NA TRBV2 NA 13 TGTGCCAGCAGTGGAGGAAGGACAGTTGAAGCTTTCTTT CASSGGRTVEAFF
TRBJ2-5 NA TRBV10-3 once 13 TGTGCCATCAGTGTGTCGCGGCAAGAGACCCAGTACTTC CAISVSRQETQYF
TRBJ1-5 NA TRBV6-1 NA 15 TGTGCCAGCATCCGCGGGGCTTATGGCAATCAGCCCCAGCATTTT CASIRGAYGNQPQHF
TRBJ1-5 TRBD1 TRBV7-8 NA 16 TGTGCCAGCAGCTTAGCGGGGACAGTTTTCGGGGAGCCCCAGCATTTT CASSLAGTVFGEPQHF
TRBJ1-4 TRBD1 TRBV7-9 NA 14 TGTGCCAGCAGCTTAGCTGGACAGGGCGAAAAACTGTTTTTT CASSLAGQGEKLFF
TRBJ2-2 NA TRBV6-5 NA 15 TGTGCCAGCAGTTCCCCGCAGGGCGGCACCGGGGAGCTGTTTTTT CASSSPQGGTGELFF
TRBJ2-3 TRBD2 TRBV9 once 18 TGTGCCAGCAGCCCAAAAACTAGCGGGGGGTTGTTTACAGATACGCAGTATTTT CASSPKTSGGLFTDTQYF
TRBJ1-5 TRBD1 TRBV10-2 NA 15 TGCGCCAGCAGTGAGTGGGACAGGGCAGATCAGCCCCAGCATTTT CASSEWDRADQPQHF
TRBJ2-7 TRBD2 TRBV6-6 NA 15 TGTGCCAGCCACGGGACTAGCGGACTCTCCTACGAGCAGTACTTC CASHGTSGLSYEQYF
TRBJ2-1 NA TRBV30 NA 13 TGTGCCTGGGCGGGAAACACCTACAATGAGCAGTTCTTC CAWAGNTYNEQFF
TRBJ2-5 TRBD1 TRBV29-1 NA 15 TGCAGCGTCGCCGAGGCAGGGGGCCGGGGAGAGACCCAGTACTTC CSVAEAGGRGETQYF
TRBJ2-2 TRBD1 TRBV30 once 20 TGTGCCTGGAGTCATAGTAGGACAGGGGTCTTTGGGGCGAACACCGGGGAGCTGTTTTTT CAWSHSRTGVFGANTGELFF
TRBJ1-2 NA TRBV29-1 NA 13 TGCAGCGTGCTCGACGGGGGATTGCGTGGCTACACCTTC CSVLDGGLRGYTF
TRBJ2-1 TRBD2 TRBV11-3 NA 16 TGTGCCAGCAGCACGGCCGGGACTAGCGGGAGGGATGAGCAGTTCTTC CASSTAGTSGRDEQFF
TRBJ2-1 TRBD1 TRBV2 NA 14 TGTGCCAGCAGGGGACAGGGACAGGTATATGAGCAGTTCTTC CASRGQGQVYEQFF
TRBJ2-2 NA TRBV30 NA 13 TGTGCCTGGAGTGTACTCGGGGGCGGGGAGCTGTTTTTT CAWSVLGGGELFF
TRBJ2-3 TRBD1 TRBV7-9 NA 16 TGTGCCAGCTCTCACTCCGGGACAGGACTCACAGATACGCAGTATTTT CASSHSGTGLTDTQYF
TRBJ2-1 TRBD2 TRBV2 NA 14 TGTGCCAGCGGCGGGACTAGCGTATACAATGAGCAGTTCTTC CASGGTSVYNEQFF
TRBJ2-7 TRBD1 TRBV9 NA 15 TGTGCCAGCAGCCCCGGGGACAGAGGCACCTACGAGCAGTACTTC CASSPGDRGTYEQYF
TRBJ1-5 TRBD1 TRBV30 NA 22 TGTGCCTGGAGTACCCCAAACCCGAGGAGGGACAGGGGGCTTCGTAGCAATCAGCCCCAGCATTTT CAWSTPNPRRDRGLRSNQPQHF
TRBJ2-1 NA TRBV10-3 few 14 TGTGCCATCATGCGGGACAGAACCGACAATGAGCAGTTCTTC CAIMRDRTDNEQFF
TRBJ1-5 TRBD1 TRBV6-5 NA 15 TGTGCCAGCAGAATGACAGGGGATAGCAATCAGCCCCAGCATTTT CASRMTGDSNQPQHF
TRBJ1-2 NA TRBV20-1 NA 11 TGCAGTGCCGGACAGATTTATGGCTACACCTTC CSAGQIYGYTF
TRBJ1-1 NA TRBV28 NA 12 TGTGCCAGCAGTTTCCAAGGGAGGGAAGCTTTCTTT CASSFQGREAFF
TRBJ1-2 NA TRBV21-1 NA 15 TGTGCCAGCACAGGGGAAGGGGGTAAAAATTATGGCTACACCTTC CASTGEGGKNYGYTF
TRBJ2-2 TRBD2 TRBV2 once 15 TGTGCCAGCAGATTAGCGGGAGTCACACCCGGGGAGCTGTTTTTT CASRLAGVTPGELFF
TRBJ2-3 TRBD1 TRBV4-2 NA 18 TGTGCCAGCAGCCAAGAAATGGGACAGGGGGGATACACAGATACGCAGTATTTT CASSQEMGQGGYTDTQYF
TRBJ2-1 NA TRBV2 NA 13 TGTGCCAGCAGTGAGGGCGGAGGCAATGAGCAGTTCTTC CASSEGGGNEQFF
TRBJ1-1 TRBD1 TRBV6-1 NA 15 TGTGCCAGCAGTGGGGACAGGGGGCTAAACACTGAAGCTTTCTTT CASSGDRGLNTEAFF
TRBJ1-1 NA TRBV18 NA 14 TGTGCCAGCTCATCTCAGGTGGGGCTAACTGAAGCTTTCTTT CASSSQVGLTEAFF
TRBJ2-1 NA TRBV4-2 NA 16 TGTGCCAGCAGCCAAGACGGCGGCCGCTCCTACAATGAGCAGTTCTTC CASSQDGGRSYNEQFF
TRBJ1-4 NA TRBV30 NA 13 TGTGCCTGGAGTCCCGCAGTGTGGGAAAAACTGTTTTTT CAWSPAVWEKLFF
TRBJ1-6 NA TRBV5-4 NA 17 TGTGCCAGCAGCTTGGCAGCCGGGGGAGGGGGGAATTCACCCCTCCACTTT CASSLAAGGGGNSPLHF